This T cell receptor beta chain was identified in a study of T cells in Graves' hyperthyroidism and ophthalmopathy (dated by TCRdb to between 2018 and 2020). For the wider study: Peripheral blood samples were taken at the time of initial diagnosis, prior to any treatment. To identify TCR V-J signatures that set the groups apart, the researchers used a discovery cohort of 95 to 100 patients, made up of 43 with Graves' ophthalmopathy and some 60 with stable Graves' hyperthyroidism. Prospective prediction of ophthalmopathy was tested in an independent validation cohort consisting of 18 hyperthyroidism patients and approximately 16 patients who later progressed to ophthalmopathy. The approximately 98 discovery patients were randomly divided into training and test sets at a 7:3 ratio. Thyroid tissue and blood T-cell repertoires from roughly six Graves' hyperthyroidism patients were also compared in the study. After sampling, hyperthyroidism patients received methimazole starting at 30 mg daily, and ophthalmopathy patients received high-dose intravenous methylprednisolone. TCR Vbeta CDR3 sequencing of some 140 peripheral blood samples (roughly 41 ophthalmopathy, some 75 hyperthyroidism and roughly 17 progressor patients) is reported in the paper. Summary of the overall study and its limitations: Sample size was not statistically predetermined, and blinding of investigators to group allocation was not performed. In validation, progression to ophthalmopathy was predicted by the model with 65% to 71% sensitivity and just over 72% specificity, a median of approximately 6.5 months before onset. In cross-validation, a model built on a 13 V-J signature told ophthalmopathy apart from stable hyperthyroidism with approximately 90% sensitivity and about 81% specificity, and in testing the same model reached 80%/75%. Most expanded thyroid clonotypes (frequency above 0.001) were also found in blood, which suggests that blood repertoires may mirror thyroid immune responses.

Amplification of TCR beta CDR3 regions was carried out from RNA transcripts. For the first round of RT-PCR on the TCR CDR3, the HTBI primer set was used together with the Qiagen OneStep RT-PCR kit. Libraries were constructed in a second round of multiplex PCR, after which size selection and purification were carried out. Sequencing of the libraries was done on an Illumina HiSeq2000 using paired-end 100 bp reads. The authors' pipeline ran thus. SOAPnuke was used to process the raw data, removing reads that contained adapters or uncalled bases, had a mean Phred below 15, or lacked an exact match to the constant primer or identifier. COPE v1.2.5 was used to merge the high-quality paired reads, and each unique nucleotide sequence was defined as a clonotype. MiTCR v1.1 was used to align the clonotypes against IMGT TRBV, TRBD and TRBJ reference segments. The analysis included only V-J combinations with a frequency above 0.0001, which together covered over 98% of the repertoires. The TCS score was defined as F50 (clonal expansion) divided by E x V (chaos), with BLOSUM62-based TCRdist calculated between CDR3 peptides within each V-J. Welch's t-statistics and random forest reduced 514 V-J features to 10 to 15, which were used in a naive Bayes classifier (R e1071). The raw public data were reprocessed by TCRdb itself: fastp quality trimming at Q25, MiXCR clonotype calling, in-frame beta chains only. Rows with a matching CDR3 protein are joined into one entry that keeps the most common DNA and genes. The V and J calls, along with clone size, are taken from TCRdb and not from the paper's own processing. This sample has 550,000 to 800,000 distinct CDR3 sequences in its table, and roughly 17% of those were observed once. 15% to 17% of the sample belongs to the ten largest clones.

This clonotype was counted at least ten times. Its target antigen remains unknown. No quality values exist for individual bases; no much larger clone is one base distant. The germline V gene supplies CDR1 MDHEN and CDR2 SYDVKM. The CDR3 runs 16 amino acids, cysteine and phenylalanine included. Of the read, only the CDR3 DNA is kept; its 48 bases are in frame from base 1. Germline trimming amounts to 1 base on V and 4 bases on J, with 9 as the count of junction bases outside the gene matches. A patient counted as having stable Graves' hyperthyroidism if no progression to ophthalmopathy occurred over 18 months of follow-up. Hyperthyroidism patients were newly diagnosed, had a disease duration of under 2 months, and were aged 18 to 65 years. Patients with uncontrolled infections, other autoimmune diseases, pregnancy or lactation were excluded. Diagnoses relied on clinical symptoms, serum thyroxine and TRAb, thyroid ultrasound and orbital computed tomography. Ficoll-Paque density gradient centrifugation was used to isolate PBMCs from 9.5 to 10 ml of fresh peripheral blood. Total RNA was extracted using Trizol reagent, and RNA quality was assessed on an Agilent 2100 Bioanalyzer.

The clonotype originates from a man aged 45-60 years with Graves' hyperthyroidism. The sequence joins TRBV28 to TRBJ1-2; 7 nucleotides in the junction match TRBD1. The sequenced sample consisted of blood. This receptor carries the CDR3 CASSLLTGGGLYGYTF. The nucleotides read TGTGCCAGCAGTTTATTGACGGGAGGGGGCCTCTATGGCTACACCTTC.